This T cell receptor (beta chain) appears in the sequencing data of a study of T cells after yellow fever vaccination (dated by TCRdb to between 2018 and 2021). General notes on the study: The SMART-Seq v4 Ultra Low Input RNA kit was used to prepare libraries from fractions with low cell numbers. To follow T-cell clones before and after both primary and booster YFV17D yellow fever vaccination, bulk TCR alpha and beta repertoires underwent longitudinal sequencing. Blood was collected at multiple timepoints before and after primary and secondary immunization, and bulk PBMC replicates and cell subsets were isolated. The cohort comprised two healthy male donors, one aged 18 to 30 and one aged 30 to 39 years.

The paper's findings and limits, for the study overall: Computational filtering was required because FACS-sorted repertoires could contain abundant contaminating clonotypes from the bulk population. A small share of clonotypes occurred in both CD4 and CD8 compartments, likely arising from convergent recombination. Because the study included only a couple of donors, the extent to which the findings can be generalized is limited. Most clones expanded after primary vaccination were re-detected after the booster (96% of CD4 and around 88% of CD8), suggesting broad memory maintenance. The secondary T-cell response was weaker than the primary response but faster, peaking on day 5 instead of day 15.

A word on this clonotype: Its antigen is not yet known. It has no much larger one-base neighbor in the sample; base qualities were not kept.

The CDR3, cysteine through phenylalanine, is 14 amino acids long. This entry keeps only the CDR3 DNA: 42 bases, framed from base 1. Relative to germline, V is 3 bases shorter and J is 6 bases shorter, with 15 bases between their ends. The label giving this sample's treatment or condition can be read as: live attenuated yellow fever vaccine strain. A standard Ficoll-Paque protocol was used to isolate PBMCs from peripheral blood. Dynabeads CD4 and CD8 positive selection kits were used to isolate CD4 and CD8 T-cell fractions. TriZol was used to extract RNA from bulk PBMCs, from CD4 and CD8 fractions, and from dextramer-positive and dextramer-negative fractions. Synthesis of TCR cDNA relied on 5'RACE template switching, a step that introduced a universal primer site along with unique molecular identifiers. Priming of cDNA synthesis was performed from both the TCR alpha and TCR beta constant segments. Library amplification involved two PCR steps, and the second step added sample barcodes and sequencing adapters. Libraries were sequenced on Illumina HiSeq 2500 (2x100 bp) or NovaSeq (2x150 bp). The study's processing was this. Reads were demultiplexed and collapsed into UMI consensus sequences with MIGEC, and V(D)J alignment was performed with MiXCR. Using edgeR on replicate PBMC samples, clonotypes were called vaccine-responding if FDR was below 0.01 and the log2 fold change was above 5 up to day 15. Each bulk clonotype received a CD4 or CD8 identity based on whether the sequenced CD4 or CD8 repertoire contained that clonotype at higher abundance. TCRdb reanalyzed the raw reads on its own, using fastp at Q25 for trimming and MiXCR for clone calling, and kept in-frame beta chains. Rows are combined by CDR3 protein, so each entry shows the most common genes and DNA. The V and J calls shown here were made by TCRdb, not taken from the authors' results. The sample has 110,000 to 150,000 distinct CDR3 sequences on record, about 7% of them singletons. Clones ranked in the top ten supply approximately 0.67% of the sample.

Here the chain combines TRBV12-3 or TRBV12-4 and TRBJ2-7; the D gene is perhaps TRBD1, on 5 matching bases. This sample comprised CD4+ T cells sorted from PBMCs, obtained 10 days after the yellow fever booster vaccination. This TCR derives from a man aged 25 to 40 who received the YFV17D yellow fever vaccine. The DNA sequence is as follows: TGTGCCAGCAGTTTGTTTCAGGGTGGGCGCGAGCAGTACTTC. Translation gives CASSLFQGGREQYF.